This T cell receptor beta chain was identified during a study of beta chain features in type 1 diabetes. The sequenced template was cDNA made from the entire isolated RNA. Here immunoSEQ multiplex PCR was the method, and the copy in TCRdb shows in-frame clones only, minus some. This table holds about 250,000 clones, 13% to 15% found once. The sequenced sample consisted of naive CD4+ T cells from blood. This sequence was found in a woman between 40 and 50 years old in good health.

CDR3 residues: CSVRQGDLGYTF. The CDR3, as DNA: TGCAGCGTTAGGCAGGGGGATTTGGGCTACACCTTC. The gene calls are TRBV29-1 and TRBJ1-2, with 7 bases matching TRBD1. With V trimmed by 5 bases and J by 8 bases, 8 bases remained unmatched. This CDR3 is built from 12 residues. Per germline, CDR1 SQVTM and CDR2 ANQGSEA. Using reference TRBV29-1 and TRBJ1-2 for the parts outside the CDR3, the full variable domain is SAVISQKPSRDICQRGTSLTIQCQVDSQVTMMFWYRQQPGQSLTLIATANQGSEATYESGFVIDKFPISRPNLTFSTLTVSNMSPEDSSIYLCSVRQGDLGYTFGSGTRLTVV.